The entry below describes one T cell receptor (beta chain). Its antigen is as yet unknown. V was shortened by 1 base and J by 3 bases, with 10 bases between the two germline ends. The length of the CDR3 is 16 residues. Germline V gives CDR1 LGHNA, CDR2 YNFKEQ. This sample is drawn from a study of T-cell memory formation after mild COVID-19. About the study: Across donors, TCR clusters were largely donor specific.

Sample barcodes and UMIs were carried by the TCR alpha and TCR beta cDNA libraries that 5'RACE generated with constant-segment primers. TCRdb reprocessed the 5' RACE reads with MiXCR, giving one entry per CDR3 protein. The repertoire includes hundreds of thousands of distinct CDR3 sequences, roughly 17% of them detected once, and approximately 12% sits in the top ten. Points from the study as a whole: Some clones that responded were present in memory (sampled pre-infection), which suggests cross-reactive memory joined. Clones that shrank (day 15 to 85) were balanced CD4/CD8, whereas later expanders leaned CD4+.

Material for sequencing was PBMCs or a T cell subset sorted from them (not recorded which). The source is an adult woman who had mild COVID-19 (a few samples of this study predate the infection). Cell type and time point are not known. V gene TRBV4-2 combines with J gene TRBJ2-6, with D perhaps TRBD1 (5 bases). The CDR3 DNA is TGTGCCAGCAGCCAAGGGCAGGGTGGTGGGGCCAACGTCCTGACTTTC. Protein product: CASSQGQGGGANVLTF.